This T cell receptor beta chain stems from a study of T cells in Graves' hyperthyroidism and ophthalmopathy. With respect to this clonotype: The target antigen is unknown.

Authors of the study amplified TCR beta CDR3 regions from RNA transcripts. A set of HTBI primers served as the primers for a first-round RT-PCR of the TCR CDR3. TCRdb reprocessed the multiplex PCR reads with MiXCR, giving one entry per CDR3 protein. The table records around 110,000 distinct CDR3 sequences, roughly 15% of them present only once. General study results and limits: Among thyroid clonotypes expanded above 0.001, most also appeared in blood.

Trimming cost V 8 bases and J 5 bases, with 21 bases left between them. The germline V gene encodes CDR1 MDHEN and CDR2 SYDVKM. CDR3 length equals 15 residues. The receptor was derived from a woman between 50 and 59 years old with Graves' hyperthyroidism. The material sequenced was blood. V is TRBV28 and J is TRBJ1-2; tentatively, D is TRBD1 (5 bases). CDR3 nucleotides: TGTGCCAGCGGTACTCAGGGATTACTTATATATGGCTACACCTTC. Translating it yields CASGTQGLLIYGYTF.